Following are 22 T cell receptor beta chains from one sample sequenced in a study of T cell responses to AZD1222 COVID-19 vaccine. TCRdb's copy holds only in-frame clones and misses some; the assay was immunoSEQ multiplex PCR. Of 150,000 to 250,000 clones listed, 91% are singletons. Specimen: peripheral blood, collected 28 days after the second AZD1222 dose. These receptors all come from an adult who received the AZD1222 COVID-19 vaccine.

The V gene is TRBV28, the J gene TRBJ1-1; D is possibly TRBD1 (6 bases). The V end lost 7 bases, the J end lost 3 bases, and 12 bases lay between the germline ends. This CDR3 is 13 amino acids long. CDR1 is MDHEN and CDR2 is SYDVKM in the germline V gene. The CDR3, as DNA: TGTGCCAGCAAGGGGGATCGATACACTGAAGCTTTCTTT. It is translated as CASKGDRYTEAFF.

CDR3 region: CAWGERGYGYTF. DNA of the CDR3: TGTGCCTGGGGGGAGAGGGGCTATGGCTACACCTTC. The chain links TRBV30 to TRBJ1-2; TRBD1 might be the D (5 bases). The CDR3 extends over 12 amino acids. V dropped 5 bases and J dropped 4 bases, with 11 bases sitting between them. Germline CDR1 and CDR2: GTSNPN and SVGIG (reference sequence).

J is TRBJ2-5 and V is TRBV10-3; 8 bases fit TRBD2. There are 12 residues in the CDR3. V lost 6 bases and J lost 4; bases outside the gene matches: 1. Per germline, CDR1 ENHRY and CDR2 SYGVKD. The CDR3 DNA sequence: TGTGCCATCAGCGGGGGGGCAGAGACCCAGTACTTC. It yields the protein CAISGGAETQYF.

The chain employs TRBV10-2 and TRBJ2-7; 7 bases are shared with TRBD1. Germline trimming cut 2 bases from V and 2 bases from J; bases unmatched to any gene: 3. This CDR3 contains 14 residues. Germline V gene sequence: CDR1 WSHSY, CDR2 SAAADI. The CDR3 DNA reads TGCGCCAGCAGTGAGAGGGGGCCCCCCTACGAGCAGTACTTC. It encodes CASSERGPPYEQYF.

The J gene is TRBJ1-1, the V gene TRBV19; tentatively, D is TRBD1 (5 bases). This CDR3 is 14 amino acids long. V lost 1 base, J lost 6 bases, and 12 bases lay in between. Germline CDR1 and CDR2: LNHDA and SQIVND (reference sequence). The CDR3 reads CASSIGAGRAEAFF. The CDR3 coding sequence is TGTGCCAGTAGTATAGGCGCAGGGCGGGCTGAAGCTTTCTTT.

The rearrangement links TRBV28 to TRBJ1-1; 9 positions match TRBD1. V lost 4 bases and J lost 6; bases outside the gene matches: 12. The V gene's germline CDR1 is MDHEN and CDR2 SYDVKM. The length of the CDR3 is 16 residues. This CDR3 reads CASSSWEGQGDAEAFF. The DNA for the CDR3 is TGTGCCAGCAGTTCTTGGGAGGGACAGGGAGACGCTGAAGCTTTCTTT.

The chain couples TRBV25-1 to TRBJ2-3; unclear D gene. The V and J ends lost 3 bases and 4 bases respectively, with 14 bases between them. Germline CDR1 MGHDK, CDR2 SYGVNS. The CDR3 has 15 amino acids. CDR3 sequence (DNA): TGTGCCAGCAGTGAGCCCTCCGCTTTGGCAGATACGCAGTATTTT. This sequence encodes CASSEPSALADTQYF.

The gene calls are TRBV5-1 and TRBJ2-6; 7 nucleotides line up with TRBD1. The ends lost 2 bases at V and 4 bases at J; junction bases unmatched: 3. This CDR3 has 15 residues. From germline, CDR1 is SGHRS and CDR2 YFSETQ. The DNA for the CDR3 is TGCGCCAGCAGCTTAGGGGGCGCGGGGGCCAACGTCCTGACTTTC. Protein sequence: CASSLGGAGANVLTF. Together with reference TRBV5-1 and TRBJ2-6, the CDR3 gives the full variable domain: KAGVTQTPRYLIKTRGQQVTLSCSPISGHRSVSWYQQTPGQGLQFLFEYFSETQRNKGNFPGRFSGRQFSNSRSEMNVSTLELGDSALYLCASSLGGAGANVLTFGAGSRLTVL.

This sequence joins TRBV10-3 and TRBJ1-1, with a possible D match to TRBD1 (5 bases). This CDR3 spans 15 amino acids. The V end was cut by 3 bases, the J end by 3 bases, with 14 bases between. The V gene's germline CDR1 is ENHRY and CDR2 SYGVKD. The CDR3 here is CAISDPGPRDTEAFF. The DNA for the CDR3 is TGTGCCATCAGTGACCCGGGACCCAGGGACACTGAAGCTTTCTTT.

This clone was recorded only once. The rearrangement links TRBV5-1 to TRBJ2-3; no clear D gene. The V gene lost 4 bases and the J gene lost 2 bases, with 11 bases spanning the gap. Germline V gives CDR1 SGHRS, CDR2 YFSETQ. This CDR3 contains 14 residues. The CDR3 sequence: CASSLGPLTDTQYF. The CDR3 DNA follows: TGCGCCAGCAGCCTCGGACCTCTCACAGATACGCAGTATTTT.

The rearrangement joins TRBV25-1 to TRBJ2-5; D is undetermined. V was trimmed by 5 bases and J by 4 bases, leaving 17 bases between them. This CDR3 has 15 amino acids. Germline V gene lookup returns CDR1 MGHDK and CDR2 SYGVNS. DNA of the CDR3: TGTGCCAGCAGTTCGTTAGTTCCGGCTCGAGAGACCCAGTACTTC. Its protein product is CASSSLVPARETQYF.

The gene calls are TRBV6-6 and TRBJ2-1; 16 bases align to TRBD2. Germline V gives CDR1 MNHNY, CDR2 SVGAGI (reference sequence). J was trimmed by 7 bases and V by 6 bases; bases with no gene match: 6. CDR3 length: 16 residues. The CDR3 sequence is CASSGGLAGGVNEQFF. The CDR3 nucleotides are TGTGCCAGCAGCGGGGGACTAGCGGGAGGGGTAAATGAGCAGTTCTTC.

V usage is TRBV5-4 and J usage is TRBJ2-3; possible D gene TRBD2, 6 bases. V shed 2 bases and J shed 5 bases, with 15 bases lying between them. CDR3 length: 15 residues. The germline CDR1 and CDR2 sequences are SGHNT and YYREEE (reference sequence). The CDR3 DNA follows: TGTGCCAGCAGCTTCAGCGGGTGGCTTGGAGATACGCAGTATTTT. It is translated as CASSFSGWLGDTQYF. The full variable domain, with the rest looked up from reference TRBV5-4 and TRBJ2-3, is ETGVTQSPTHLIKTRGQQVTLRCSSQSGHNTVSWYQQALGQGPQFIFQYYREEENGRGNFPPRFSGLQFPNYSSELNVNALELDDSALYLCASSFSGWLGDTQYFGPGTRLTVL.

The V and J genes are TRBV28 and TRBJ1-1; possible D gene TRBD1, 5 bases. This CDR3 spans 12 amino acids. Germline assignment: CDR1 MDHEN and CDR2 SYDVKM. Trimming removed 5 bases from V and 12 bases from J, with 16 bases in between. The CDR3 loop is CASSIRTSRTFF. DNA of the CDR3: TGTGCCAGCAGTATAAGGACAAGTCGAACTTTCTTT.

This clone was counted a single time. The chain recombines TRBV28 with TRBJ2-1; D gene unclear. The CDR3 length is 15 residues. V gave up 5 bases and J gave up 3 bases, with 14 bases separating them. The germline CDR1 and CDR2 sequences are MDHEN and SYDVKM. DNA of the CDR3: TGTGCCAGCAGTAGACGGACGGGTTACTACAATGAGCAGTTCTTC. It codes for CASSRRTGYYNEQFF. The full variable domain, rest sourced from reference TRBV28 and TRBJ2-1, is DVKVTQSSRYLVKRTGEKVFLECVQDMDHENMFWYRQDPGLGLRLIYFSYDVKMKEKGDIPEGYSVSREKKERFSLILESASTNQTSMYLCASSRRTGYYNEQFFGPGTRLTVL.

The rearrangement links TRBV28 to TRBJ1-1; TRBD1 matches 7 bases. Germline V gene sequence: CDR1 MDHEN, CDR2 SYDVKM. With V trimmed by 4 bases and J by 1 base, 6 bases remained unmatched. The CDR3 sequence is 15 residues long. The CDR3 loop is CASSSTGIGNTEAFF. CDR3 sequence (DNA): TGTGCCAGCAGTTCGACAGGGATAGGGAACACTGAAGCTTTCTTT.

The rearrangement links TRBV18 to TRBJ2-3, with D perhaps TRBD1 (6 bases). V was shortened by 4 bases and J by 6 bases, with 8 bases between the two germline ends. This CDR3 has 12 amino acids. CDR1 and CDR2 from the germline V gene are KGHSH and LQKENI. The CDR3 region is CASSRQGDTQYF. CDR3 DNA: TGTGCCAGCTCACGCCAGGGGGATACGCAGTATTTT. Full variable domain (outside the CDR3, taken from reference TRBV18 and TRBJ2-3): NAGVMQNPRHLVRRRGQEARLRCSPMKGHSHVYWYRQLPEEGLKFMVYLQKENIIDESGMPKERFSAEFPKEGPSILRIQQVVRGDSAAYFCASSRQGDTQYFGPGTRLTVL.

The chain links TRBV30 to TRBJ2-5; 7 nucleotides match TRBD2. The CDR3 has 11 amino acids. Germline lookup yields CDR1 GTSNPN and CDR2 SVGIG (reference sequence). The CDR3 here is CALGEGETQYF. In DNA, the CDR3 is TGTGCTCTAGGGGAGGGGGAGACCCAGTACTTC.

J is TRBJ2-2 and V is TRBV11-2; D gene ambiguous. CDR1 and CDR2 from the germline V gene are SGHAT and FQNNGV. V lost 2 bases, J lost 1 base, and 8 bases lay in between. The CDR3 has 15 amino acids. Written as DNA, the CDR3 is TGTGCCAGCAGCTTAATTCAGTTGAACACCGGGGAGCTGTTTTTT. This encodes CASSLIQLNTGELFF.

In this sample, this clone turned up a few times. The chain combines TRBV7-3 with TRBJ1-2; the match to TRBD1 covers 9 bases. Trimming took 3 bases from V and 4 from J; bases not matched to a gene: 12. The germline CDR1 and CDR2 sequences are SGHTA and FQGTGA. CDR3 size: 17 residues. For the CDR3, the DNA is TGTGCCAGCAGCTTTTGGGACAGGGTAGGAAGTAGCTATGGCTACACCTTC. Amino acid sequence: CASSFWDRVGSSYGYTF.

J is TRBJ2-7 and V is TRBV7-4; no clear D gene. Germline lookup yields CDR1 SGHVT and CDR2 SQSDAQ. The V gene lost 3 bases and the J gene lost 9 bases, with 6 bases spanning the gap. The CDR3 is 10 amino acids. CDR3 DNA: TGTGCCAGCAGCTTTCTTGGGCAGTACTTC. Translation gives CASSFLGQYF.

CDR3 sequence: CASSRGGSYNEQFF. DNA of the CDR3: TGTGCCAGCAGCAGGGGCGGCTCCTACAATGAGCAGTTCTTC. The rearrangement links TRBV2 to TRBJ2-1, with D maybe TRBD1 (6 bases). This CDR3 has 14 residues. With 6 bases removed from V and 0 bases from J, the gap between germline ends came to 9 bases. Germline V gene data show CDR1 as SNHLY and CDR2 as FYNNEI.